This record looks at one T cell receptor (beta chain) sequence and its context. Its antigen is not yet known. The sample holds no much larger clone one base away, and base qualities are not on file. Genomic DNA was extracted from sorted cells for sequencing of the TCRbeta CDR3 region. The immunoSEQ Assay was used for sequencing of TCRbeta CDR3 regions. Held by TCRdb, this immuneACCESS table contains in-frame sequences only and omits some clones. Under half of the omission traces to an unresolved V gene where checked; the cause of the rest is unknown. Here the sample has approximately 70,000 clones; about 82% occur a single time. Approximately 1% of the sample is held by the ten biggest clonotypes. Patients with a history of autoimmune disease or receiving systemic immunosuppression were excluded from the trial. Peripheral blood for TCR sequencing was drawn from every dose cohort at baseline, at cycle 4 day 1 and at cycle 7 day 1. Samples were obtained from an open-label, multicenter, first-in-human phase I dose-escalation trial of ivuxolimab. Adults with locally advanced or metastatic head and neck squamous cell, hepatocellular, melanoma or renal cell carcinoma were enrolled in the trial. Before TCR sequencing, CD4+ T cells and CD8+ T cells were sorted from peripheral blood as separate populations.

The data derive from a study of OX40 agonist ivuxolimab in advanced cancers. A note on the overall study: Ivuxolimab, which targeted the costimulatory receptor OX40 (CD134), was an agonistic, fully human IgG2 monoclonal antibody. Intravenous ivuxolimab was administered to patients every 2 weeks at six dose levels: 0.01, 0.1, 0.3, 1.5, 3 and 10 mg/kg. Of the roughly 51 patients in dose escalation, around 19 had hepatocellular carcinoma, around 15 had melanoma, 9 had renal cell carcinoma and 9 had head and neck cancer. The paper covers the monotherapy dose-escalation part of the phase I ivuxolimab trial, which included N = 52 patients. Partial responses occurred in three dose-escalation patients, of whom one had hepatocellular carcinoma and two had cutaneous melanoma. In the dose-escalation cohort, approximately 83% of patients were male, and the mean age was approximately 60 years with a range of roughly 23 to 79. Peripheral TCRbeta sequencing aimed to test whether ivuxolimab altered TCR sequence diversity and caused clonal T-cell expansion. Patients were allowed to have had prior anti-PD-1, anti-PD-L1 or anti-CTLA-4 therapy, and approximately 41% of the dose-escalation patients had previously received checkpoint inhibitors.

The CDR3, cysteine through phenylalanine, is 13 amino acids long. Only the CDR3 region is kept as DNA, spanning 39 bases read in frame from base 1. CDR1 and CDR2, looked up from the germline V gene, are SGHVS and FQNEAQ. Trimming costs V 2 bases and J 8 bases, and their ends lie 10 bases apart. Paper-wide results and their limitations: At doses of 0.1 to 3.0 mg/kg, clonal expansion of both CD4+ and CD8+ T cells in blood was seen between baseline and week 6. After ivuxolimab, CD8+ T cells had more expanded clones than CD4+ T cells on average. Antigen specificity was not determined for the clonally expanded peripheral T cells. Low levels of normalized T-cell clonal expansion were also seen in some patients who did not respond. Partial responders in the 0.1-3.0 mg/kg groups had among the lowest normalized peripheral clonal expansion, especially among CD8+ T cells.

The rearrangement joined TRBV7-8 to TRBJ2-1; the D gene is perhaps TRBD2, from 6 matching bases. This receptor was taken from an adult with an advanced solid tumor such as melanoma, head and neck, liver or kidney cancer. The specimen comprised CD4+ or CD8+ T cells sorted from blood, sampled in a trial of the OX40 agonist ivuxolimab. The CDR3 region: CASSLPTRDEQFF. The DNA is TGTGCCAGCAGCTTACCGACTAGGGATGAGCAGTTCTTC. Supplemented by the reference TRBV7-8 and TRBJ2-1 proteins around the CDR3, the complete variable domain is GAGVSQSPRYKVAKRGQDVALRCDPISGHVSLFWYQQALGQGPEFLTYFQNEAQLDKSGLPSDRFFAERPEGSVSTLKIQRTQQEDSAVYLCASSLPTRDEQFFGPGTRLTVL.